Listed here are 28 T cell receptor beta chains from one sample, sequenced in a study of response to subunit inactivated influenza vaccine. TCRdb re-called the RT-PCR reads through MiXCR, storing one row per CDR3 protein. The profile shows 500,000 to 750,000 distinct CDR3 sequences, roughly 15% of them singletons. This material consisted of PBMCs from blood, taken 12 days after vaccination. The receptors were gathered from a man aged 50 or older who received an inactivated influenza vaccine.

Remarks on this clonotype: This may arise from a read error, as a much more abundant clone is one base away. This chain links TRBV6-1 with TRBJ2-2; either TRBD1 or TRBD2 may fit D (5 bases each). Germline V gene sequence: CDR1 MNHNS, CDR2 SASEGT. The CDR3 runs 13 residues. CDR3 protein: CASSGPNTGELLF. The CDR3 region has the DNA TGTGCCAGCTCGGGACCGAACACCGGGGAGCTGCTTTTT.

This clonotype was seen a single time. The V call is TRBV5-5, the J call TRBJ1-5; 9 bases match TRBD1. Germline CDR1 reads SGHKS; CDR2 reads YYEKEE (reference sequence). The CDR3 length is 15 residues. V lost 1 base and J lost 4; bases outside the gene matches: 3. The CDR3 is CASSLYGTGNQPQHF. CDR3 DNA: TGTGCCAGCAGCTTGTATGGGACAGGGAATCAGCCCCAGCATTTT. The variable domain in full, completed from reference TRBV5-5 and TRBJ1-5, reads DAGVTQSPTHLIKTRGQQVTLRCSPISGHKSVSWYQQVLGQGPQFIFQYYEKEERGRGNFPDRFSARQFPNYSSELNVNALLLGDSALYLCASSLYGTGNQPQHFGDGTRLSIL.

This clonotype occurred a few times. The chain recombines TRBV28 with TRBJ2-7, with D tentatively TRBD1 (6 bases). The CDR3 extends over 11 amino acids. V gave up 9 bases and J gave up 6 bases, with 12 bases separating them. Germline CDR1 and CDR2: MDHEN and SYDVKM. The CDR3 here is CASKTGTEQYF. In DNA, the CDR3 is TGTGCCAGTAAAACAGGGACCGAGCAGTACTTC.

A few counts support this clonotype. This chain links TRBV7-2 with TRBJ2-3; no clear D gene. The CDR3 runs to 13 residues. Trimming took off 5 bases at V and 7 bases at J, with 13 bases between the two ends. Germline V gene lookup returns CDR1 SGHTA and CDR2 FQGNSA. In DNA, the CDR3 is TGTGCCAGCAGCGGCGGCGTGGGCAATACGCAGTATTTT. Its translation: CASSGGVGNTQYF.

This chain joins TRBV27 and TRBJ2-7; D gene uncertain. Trimming left V 1 base short and J 0 bases short, with 7 bases between. There are 14 residues in the CDR3. Germline CDR1 and CDR2: MNHEY and SMNVEV (reference sequence). The CDR3 sequence is CASSLYRNSYEQYF. The CDR3, as DNA: TGTGCCAGCAGTTTATATAGAAACTCCTACGAGCAGTACTTC.

This clonotype was counted between two and nine times. The genes are TRBV29-1 and TRBJ2-7; D is perhaps TRBD1 or TRBD2 (5 bases each). This CDR3 spans 14 amino acids. Trimming pared 1 base from V and 2 bases from J, leaving 12 bases between. CDR1 SQVTM and CDR2 ANQGSEA come from the germline V gene. The CDR3: CSVEAEGSAYEQYF. The CDR3 DNA is TGCAGCGTTGAAGCCGAGGGGTCTGCCTACGAGCAGTACTTC.

This clonotype showed up just a few times. The V gene is TRBV5-1, the J gene TRBJ2-7; 9 nucleotides match TRBD1. V lost 3 bases, J lost 5 bases, and 3 bases stayed unmatched. This CDR3 has 13 amino acids. Germline CDR1 is SGHRS and CDR2 is YFSETQ. The CDR3 DNA is TGCGCCAGCAGCTCGACAGGGGGGAACGAGCAGTACTTC. Protein: CASSSTGGNEQYF.

The J gene is TRBJ2-3, the V gene TRBV20-1; the D call may be TRBD1 or TRBD2 (6 bases each). Trimming took off 6 bases at V and 2 bases at J, with 12 bases between the two ends. From germline, CDR1 is DFQATT and CDR2 SNEGSKA (reference sequence). The CDR3 spans 13 residues. The DNA of the CDR3 is TGCAGTGCCCGACGGGGGCACACAGATACGCAGTATTTT. It encodes CSARRGHTDTQYF.

This clonotype was seen a few times. CDR3 DNA sequence: TGTGCCAGCAGCTTCCTGAATCCGGGACAGGGAAAAGAGACCCAGTACTTC. This sequence encodes CASSFLNPGQGKETQYF. This chain links TRBV7-2 with TRBJ2-5; TRBD1 agrees at 9 bases. CDR1 is SGHTA and CDR2 is FQGNSA in the germline V gene. This CDR3 region has 17 residues. Germline trimming cut 3 bases from V and 3 bases from J; bases unmatched to any gene: 11.

This clonotype came up a few times. V gene TRBV20-1 combines with J gene TRBJ2-5; 8 bases are a match to TRBD1. Germline V lookup: CDR1 DFQATT, CDR2 SNEGSKA (reference sequence). V was clipped by 0 bases and J by 5 bases; unmatched bases: 5. The CDR3 sequence is 14 residues long. DNA for the CDR3: TGCAGTGCTAGAGATATCGGACAGGGCGAGACCCAGTACTTC. It encodes CSARDIGQGETQYF.

This chain uses TRBV3-1 with TRBJ2-2; 9 positions agree with TRBD2. Trimming cost V 6 bases and J 5 bases; bases outside gene matches: 7. CDR1 LGHDT and CDR2 YNNKEL come from the germline V gene (reference sequence). The CDR3 has 15 residues. The CDR3 DNA is TGTGCCAGCAGTGTAGCGGGAGCGAGGACCGGGGAGCTGTTTTTT. Translating gives CASSVAGARTGELFF.

A word on this clonotype: A read error is possible here, since a much larger clone lies one base away. The gene calls are TRBV4-3 and TRBJ2-1; 10 bases agree with TRBD2. This CDR3 has 17 amino acids. From germline, CDR1 is LGHNA and CDR2 YSLEER. V dropped 4 bases and J dropped 7; count of bases not matched to a gene: 13. The CDR3 DNA reads TGCGCCAGCAGCCGGCAGGCTAGCGGGAGTCGTGATAATGAGCAGTTCTTC. Protein product: CASSRQASGSRDNEQFF.

This clonotype was counted many times. V and J are TRBV27 and TRBJ2-7; 8 bases are shared with TRBD2. Germline V gives CDR1 MNHEY, CDR2 SMNVEV (reference sequence). The J segment lost 6 bases and the V segment lost 0 bases, leaving 4 bases of the junction unmatched. CDR3 length equals 14 residues. CDR3 sequence: CASSLSREGLEQYF. CDR3 bases: TGTGCCAGCAGTTTATCTCGGGAGGGCCTCGAGCAGTACTTC.

This chain uses TRBV7-9 with TRBJ2-3; D may match TRBD1 or TRBD2 (5 bases each). Germline CDR1 is SEHNR and CDR2 is FQNEAQ (reference sequence). Deletions cut 5 bases from V and 3 bases from J, with 15 bases between. CDR3 size: 15 residues. CDR3 DNA sequence: TGTGCCAGCAGCCCCTGGGGGACGGGGACAGATACGCAGTATTTT. Protein: CASSPWGTGTDTQYF.

This clonotype appeared a few times. The gene calls are TRBV5-1 and TRBJ1-1; the D gene is possibly TRBD1 (6 bases). The V gene's germline CDR1 is SGHRS and CDR2 YFSETQ. Trimming left V 5 bases short and J 2 bases short, with 22 bases between. This CDR3 region has 17 residues. The CDR3 coding sequence is TGCGCCAGCAGTCCCCGGTGGGGGGGCCCCGTCAACACTGAAGCTTTCTTT. Translation: CASSPRWGGPVNTEAFF.

The table lists this clonotype with a few counts. This chain connects TRBV4-2 to TRBJ2-3; 11 positions match TRBD2. The trim removed 3 bases at V and 4 bases at J, leaving 9 bases unmatched. This CDR3 has 17 amino acids. Germline V CDR1 and CDR2: LGHNA, YNFKEQ. The CDR3 bases are TGTGCCAGCAGCCAGGTTAATAGCGGGGGGGCGGCAGATACGCAGTATTTT. The encoded protein is CASSQVNSGGAADTQYF.

This clonotype has only a few counts. The rearrangement joins TRBV13 to TRBJ2-3, with TRBD2 matching over 9 bases. The CDR3 has 19 amino acids. Germline CDR1 PRHDT, CDR2 FYEKMQ (reference sequence). With V trimmed by 2 bases and J by 2 bases, 14 bases remained unmatched. The CDR3 sequence: CASSLISSVTSGFTDTQYF. The DNA of the CDR3 is TGTGCCAGCAGCTTAATTTCCTCCGTGACTAGCGGTTTCACAGATACGCAGTATTTT.

The rearrangement uses TRBV6-1 and TRBJ2-2; TRBD1 matches at 7 bases. Germline V lookup: CDR1 MNHNS, CDR2 SASEGT. The length of the CDR3 is 19 residues. V was clipped by 4 bases and J by 3 bases; unmatched bases: 17. Here the CDR3 reads CASSVSTGWDRDYTGELFF. CDR3 nucleotide sequence: TGTGCCAGCAGTGTTTCAACCGGTTGGGACAGAGACTACACCGGGGAGCTGTTTTTT.

This clonotype was counted at least ten times. The chain couples TRBV28 to TRBJ2-7; 9 nucleotides align to TRBD1. The CDR3 extends over 15 amino acids. V shed 2 bases, J shed 4 bases, and the junction held 6 bases outside the gene matches. The germline V gene encodes CDR1 MDHEN and CDR2 SYDVKM. CDR3 residues: CASSLGGTGRYEQYF. The CDR3 region has the DNA TGTGCCAGCAGTTTAGGCGGGACAGGGAGGTACGAGCAGTACTTC.

Only one count was recorded for this clonotype. The chain employs TRBV4-1 and TRBJ1-3, with D possibly being TRBD1 (6 bases). V was pared by 1 base and J by 4 bases, with 11 bases between. CDR3 size: 15 residues. The germline CDR1 and CDR2 sequences are MGHRA and YSYEKL. CDR3 amino acids: CASSQGRGSGNTIYF. CDR3 nucleotides: TGCGCCAGCAGCCAAGGCAGGGGATCCGGAAACACCATATATTTT.

This clonotype has only a few counts. The chain employs TRBV12-3 or TRBV12-4 and TRBJ2-5; unclear D gene. V lost 10 bases, J lost 1 base, and 10 bases lay in between. There are 12 residues in the CDR3. CDR3 coding DNA: TGTGCCACCGAACTCTCCCAAGAGACCCAGTACTTC. Translating gives CATELSQETQYF.

V is TRBV12-3 or TRBV12-4 and J is TRBJ2-1; the D gene is possibly TRBD2 (6 bases). The V and J ends lost 5 bases and 4 bases respectively, with 12 bases between them. This CDR3 has 14 amino acids. Written as DNA, the CDR3 is TGTGCCAGCAGTATCCCAGGAGGGTACAATGAGCAGTTCTTC. Its protein product is CASSIPGGYNEQFF.

With regard to this clonotype: One end of the junction is discordant with germline, which a read error may explain. The gene calls are TRBV4-1 and TRBJ2-7, with 7 nucleotides matching TRBD1. The germline V gene has CDR1 MGHRA and CDR2 YSYEKL. CDR3 length: 14 amino acids. CDR3 sequence: CVSSQTTGIYEQYF. The CDR3, as DNA: TGCGTCAGCAGCCAAACGACAGGGATCTACGAGCAGTACTTC.

This clonotype was recorded a few times. The chain recombines TRBV4-2 with TRBJ2-7; D is perhaps TRBD2 (6 bases). The length of the CDR3 is 15 residues. Trimming took 1 base from V and 3 from J, leaving 13 bases between them. The germline V gene encodes CDR1 LGHNA and CDR2 YNFKEQ. CDR3 DNA: TGTGCCAGCAGCCAAGGGACGGGACTCTACTACGAGCAGTACTTC. Encoded protein: CASSQGTGLYYEQYF.

V is TRBV5-6 and J is TRBJ1-1; D might be TRBD1 (6 bases). This CDR3 contains 14 residues. CDR1 and CDR2 (germline): SGHDT, YYEEEE. The V gene lost 3 bases and the J gene lost 4 bases, with 13 bases spanning the gap. DNA for the CDR3: TGTGCCAGCAGCTCAGGTCCAGGGGTCACTGAAGCTTTCTTT. Translated: CASSSGPGVTEAFF.

This chain connects TRBV7-2 to TRBJ2-2, with 9 bases identical to TRBD1. This CDR3 comprises 15 residues. Germline V lookup: CDR1 SGHTA, CDR2 FQGNSA. With 3 bases clipped from V and 3 bases from J, the junction kept 2 bases outside the gene matches. The CDR3 region has the DNA TGTGCCAGCAGCTTCCGGACAGGGGACACCGGGGAGCTGTTTTTT. Translation: CASSFRTGDTGELFF.

There are a few counts of this clonotype. This sequence joins TRBV20-1 and TRBJ2-7; 9 bases line up with TRBD1. Germline values: CDR1 DFQATT, CDR2 SNEGSKA (reference sequence). V was clipped by 4 bases and J by 6 bases; unmatched bases: 10. The CDR3 extends over 14 amino acids. In DNA, the CDR3 is TGCAGTGCTACTTCGGGACAGGGTTCCCGCGAGCAGTACTTC. Translated: CSATSGQGSREQYF.

This clonotype occurred a few times. V and J are TRBV12-3 or TRBV12-4 and TRBJ2-2; D is perhaps TRBD1 or TRBD2 (5 bases each). This CDR3 is 15 amino acids long. Between the trimmed V and J ends, which lost 2 bases and 4 bases, there was a span of 11 bases. The CDR3 sequence is CASSLPPGPTGELFF. The DNA of the CDR3 is TGTGCCAGCAGTTTACCCCCGGGGCCCACCGGGGAGCTGTTTTTT.